One sample yielded the 27 T cell receptor delta chains listed below, sequenced in a study of γδ T cells in repeated Plasmodium falciparum infection. TCRdb re-called the multiplex PCR reads via CATT. This table holds roughly 93,000 delta-chain clones, over 1.1% found once. Gammadelta T cells were flow-sorted from PBMC into Vgamma9/Vdelta2+ and Vdelta2-negative populations for bulk analysis. The specimen sequenced was gamma-delta T cells from blood. The source is a pool of human donors (malaria-infected and uninfected, not separated).

This clone was seen a handful of times. A far larger clone is off by one base, so a read error is likely. The sample carries other DNA sequences with the same CDR3. This chain connects TRDV1 to TRDJ1; 10 bases agree with TRDD3. The J gene, not given by TCRdb, was assigned here from a germline match of the nucleotide sequence. Germline V gene sequence: CDR1 TSWWSYY, CDR2 QGS. This CDR3 is built from 20 residues. The chain's CDR3 is CALGELGRWGILRYTDKLIF. The CDR3 nucleotides are TGTGCTCTTGGGGAACTTGGAAGATGGGGGATACTTAGGTACACTGATAAACTCATCTTT.

This clone was seen a handful of times. The rearrangement links TRDV1 to TRDJ1; tentatively, D is TRDD3 (6 bases). Matching the DNA to germline supplied the J gene, which TCRdb does not give. The CDR3 has 21 residues. The V gene lost 2 bases and the J gene lost 1 base, with 29 bases spanning the gap. Germline V lookup: CDR1 TSWWSYY, CDR2 QGS. The CDR3: CALGELILRGGWGSSTDKLIF. DNA for the CDR3: TGTGCTCTTGGGGAATTAATCCTAAGGGGTGGGTGGGGGTCCAGCACCGATAAACTCATCTTT.

This clone was seen only a few times. This likely reflects a read error, since a far larger clone is one base away. Within the sample, other DNA sequences also encode this same CDR3. This chain connects TRDV1 to TRDJ1; TRDD3 aligns across 9 bases. As TCRdb names no J gene, one was assigned here on the basis of a DNA match to germline. The CDR3 length is 21 residues. Germline V gene sequence: CDR1 TSWWSYY, CDR2 QGS. The CDR3, as DNA: TGTGCCCTTGGGGAAACCACCGGCCTTCTTTGGGGGATAAGGTACACCGATAAACTCATCTTT. It is translated as CALGETTGLLWGIRYTDKLIF.

This clone was seen only a few times. With a far larger clone one base away, a read error is the likely cause. The sample has other DNA sequences that encode this CDR3 too. No J gene call was made, and the V gene is TRDV2; TRDD3 is the table's D call and was not checked against the DNA. The CDR3 has 14 amino acids. Germline CDR1 is GEAIGNYY and CDR2 is EKD. The CDR3 DNA follows: TGTGCCTGTGACACCCTGGGGGCCACCGATAAGCTCATCTTT. This sequence encodes CACDTLGATDKLIF.

Worth noting for this clone: Only one base separates this from a far larger clonotype, so it likely reflects a read error. This chain joins TRDV1 and TRDJ1; 7 bases align to TRDD3. The J gene comes from matching the DNA to germline here; TCRdb lacks it. Germline loops: CDR1 TSWWSYY, CDR2 QGS. This CDR3 is built from 15 residues. The CDR3 coding sequence is TGTGCTCTTGGAGAACTACTGGGGCCCACCGATAAACTCATCTTT. Translation: CALGELLGPTDKLIF.

This clone was seen ten or more times. The chain joins TRDV1 to TRDJ1; 12 bases are shared with TRDD3. Matching the DNA to germline supplied the J gene, which TCRdb does not give. The V gene end was trimmed by 1 base and the J gene end by 4 bases; junction bases not matched to a gene: 19. The CDR3 has 21 amino acids. Germline CDR1 is TSWWSYY and CDR2 is QGS. The CDR3 region is CALGERGLPPYWGIPNDKLIF. The DNA of the CDR3 is TGTGCTCTTGGGGAACGGGGCCTTCCTCCTTACTGGGGGATACCGAACGATAAACTCATCTTT.

This clone was seen a handful of times. This likely stems from a read error, as it lies one base from a far larger clone. The sample has other DNA sequences that encode this CDR3 too. CDR3 protein: CACDYWGTAQLFF. As DNA, the CDR3 is TGTGCCTGTGATTACTGGGGAACAGCACAACTCTTCTTT. The V and J genes are TRDV2 and TRDJ2, with 7 bases matching TRDD3. Because TCRdb records no J gene, it was assigned here through a match of the DNA to germline. This CDR3 is built from 13 residues. J gave up 5 bases and V 4 bases, and 3 bases lay outside the gene matches. Germline V gene data show CDR1 as GEAIGNYY and CDR2 as EKD.

Concerning this clone itself: The mismatch at residue 6 between this DNA's translation and the TCRdb protein of a much larger clone likely reflects a read error; the protein shown is translated from the DNA. The chain has TRDV1 and TRDJ1; the match to TRDD3 covers 9 bases. TCRdb is silent on the J gene; assignment here came from matching the DNA to germline. Germline trimming cut 5 bases from V and 0 bases from J; bases unmatched to any gene: 25. Per the germline V gene, CDR1 is TSWWSYY and CDR2 is QGS. The CDR3 consists of 22 residues. Written as DNA, the CDR3 is TGTGCTCTTGGGAAGGGGACGAACTTCCTTCTACTGGGGGACGATTACACCGATAAACTCATCTTT. Translated, it gives CALGKGTNFLLLGDDYTDKLIF.

This clone was detected only a few times. A far larger clone is off by one base, so a read error is likely. Other DNA variants within this sample encode the same CDR3. This chain uses TRDV1 with TRDJ1; TRDD3 matches 10 bases. CDR1 and CDR2 from the germline V gene are TSWWSYY and QGS. The V segment lost 0 bases and the J segment 2 bases; nucleotides outside the gene matches: 15. CDR3 length: 20 residues. The CDR3 sequence is CALGELGDAYWGIGTDKLIF. In nucleotides, the CDR3 is TGTGCTCTTGGGGAACTTGGGGATGCGTACTGGGGGATCGGAACCGATAAACTCATCTTT.

This clone was observed a few times. Translating this DNA gives a protein that differs at residue 7 from the TCRdb one, which belongs to a much larger clone; a read error is likely, and the protein shown is this translation. The chain is built from TRDV2 and TRDJ1; D not resolved. The CDR3 spans 16 residues. Trimming removed 0 bases from V and 1 base from J, with 14 bases in between. CDR1 is GEAIGNYY, CDR2 EKD, per germline. Written as DNA, the CDR3 is TGTGCCTGTGACACCATTCGGCGGGAGATCACCGATAAACTCATCTTT. Translation: CACDTIRREITDKLIF.

Concerning this clone: With a much larger clone just one base away, this may be a read error. The same CDR3 can be traced to other DNA sequences in this sample. The genes are TRDV1 and TRDJ1; 13 bases map to TRDD3. CDR3 length: 24 residues. The J segment lost 0 bases and the V segment lost 2 bases, leaving 24 bases of the junction unmatched. Germline CDR1 and CDR2: TSWWSYY and QGS. CDR3 nucleotides: TGTGCTCTTGGGGAAACGCCCCCGACAGTTTCGTACTGGGGGATACGCCCGTACACCGATAAACTCATCTTT. Its protein is CALGETPPTVSYWGIRPYTDKLIF.

On this clone itself: This likely stems from a read error, as it lies one base from a far larger clone. This same CDR3 is encoded by further DNA sequences in the sample. The chain uses TRDV2 and TRDJ1; D remains unclear. The J gene was not available in TCRdb and was assigned here by matching the DNA to germline segments. Germline loops: CDR1 GEAIGNYY, CDR2 EKD. V lost 3 bases to trimming and J lost 5 bases, with 21 bases between them. The CDR3 sequence is 16 residues long. This chain's CDR3 is CACDPVSAPAEDKLIF. In DNA form, the CDR3 reads TGTGCCTGTGACCCCGTGTCCGCCCCTGCCGAGGATAAACTCATCTTT.

A remark on this clone: This likely came from a read error, as a far larger clone is one base away. It is unclear where the CDR3 begins or ends on the DNA, so no DNA is shown, and the CDR3 is as TCRdb lists it. The J gene is TRDJ2, the V gene TRDV2; the listed D gene, TRDD3, was not tested against the DNA. Germline lookup yields CDR1 GEAIGNYY and CDR2 EKD. Including both end residues, the CDR3 is 16 amino acids long. CDR3 protein: CASYECGGLETAQLFF.

V is TRDV1 and J is TRDJ1, with D possibly TRDD2 on 6 matching bases. TCRdb leaves out the J gene; it was filled in here by matching the DNA to germline. The CDR3 consists of 18 residues. Trimming removed 0 bases from V and 2 bases from J, with 19 bases in between. Germline V gives CDR1 TSWWSYY, CDR2 QGS. CDR3 sequence (DNA): TGTGCTCTTGGGGAACTAGTTCACCTCCTACGATATACCGATAAACTCATCTTT. This encodes CALGELVHLLRYTDKLIF.

This clone has just a few counts. This probably arose from a read error, given a far larger clone one base away. Other DNA sequences in the same sample also yield this CDR3. This chain links TRDV1 with TRDJ2; TRDD3 matches at 9 bases. In the absence of a J gene in TCRdb, the DNA was matched to germline to assign it here. CDR3 length: 19 amino acids. The germline CDR1 and CDR2 sequences are TSWWSYY and QGS. For the CDR3, the DNA is TGTGCTCTTGGGGTGCCGTGGGGCTACTTGGGGGATATGACGGCACAACTCTTCTTT. Its translation: CALGVPWGYLGDMTAQLFF.

No V gene call was produced; the J gene was TRDJ1. The CDR3 spans 14 residues. The CDR3 here is CALGELPKSDKLIF. The CDR3 coding sequence is TGTGCTCTTGGGGAACTTCCCAAATCCGATAAACTCATCTTT.

Concerning this clone: The protein TCRdb gives is from a much larger clone and does not agree with this DNA's translation at residue 6, likely a read error; the protein shown here comes from the DNA. This chain uses TRDV2 with TRDJ1; 11 bases match TRDD3. TCRdb offers no J gene call, so here the DNA was matched to germline to obtain one. The CDR3 length is 21 residues. The germline gives CDR1 GEAIGNYY, CDR2 EKD. The V and J ends lost 0 bases and 1 base, in that order; junction bases with no gene match: 18. The CDR3 nucleotides read TGTGCCTGTGACACCCCCACCTTATCTGTACTGGGGGATAATCGCACCGATAAACTCATCTTT. Amino acid sequence: CACDTPTLSVLGDNRTDKLIF.

Turning to this clone: It differs at one base from a far larger clone, so likely a read error. The sample has other DNA sequences that encode this CDR3 too. The rearrangement uses TRDV1 and TRDJ1, with TRDD3 matching 10 bases. The J gene, left out of TCRdb, was set here by checking the DNA against germline. V lost 0 bases, J lost 2 bases, and 15 bases stayed unmatched. Per the germline V gene, CDR1 is TSWWSYY and CDR2 is QGS. This CDR3 region has 20 residues. DNA for the CDR3: TGTGCTCTTGGGGAACTTGGGGATGCATACTGGGGGATTGGAACCGATAAACTCATCTTT. Residues: CALGELGDAYWGIGTDKLIF.

This clone has just a few counts. A far more abundant clone sits one base away, making this likely a read error. Other DNA sequences within the sample encode an identical CDR3. The chain employs TRDV1 and TRDJ1; TRDD3 might be the D (10 bases). Because TCRdb records no J gene, it was assigned here through a match of the DNA to germline. Germline V CDR1 and CDR2: TSWWSYY, QGS. Trimming left V 3 bases short and J 8 bases short, with 40 bases between. The length of the CDR3 is 22 residues. Here the CDR3 DNA reads TGTGCTCTTGGGGACCCGAGCCTTCCTACGTACTGGGGGATTAGAATTTCCCCCAAACTCATCTTT. Translated, it gives CALGDPSLPTYWGIRISPKLIF.

This clone was counted only a few times. TCRdb lists the protein of a much larger clone for this DNA, which differs at residue 9, so this is likely a read error; the protein given here is translated from the DNA itself. The chain joins TRDV1 to TRDJ1; 7 nucleotides agree with TRDD3. The J gene comes from matching the DNA to germline here; TCRdb lacks it. Germline V CDR1 and CDR2: TSWWSYY, QGS. V lost 1 base, J lost 2 bases, and 28 bases stayed unmatched. This CDR3 is built from 23 residues. In DNA form, the CDR3 reads TGTGCTCTTGGGGAACAGTACCTAAGCCTGTACTGGGGAACCAGTGGGGGGACCGATAAACTCATCTTT. This encodes CALGEQYLSLYWGTSGGTDKLIF.

For this clone: TCRdb attributes to this sequence the protein of a much larger clone, which differs from the DNA translation at residue 17; a read error is likely, and the protein displayed is translated from the DNA. This chain links TRDV2 with TRDJ3, with 8 bases aligning to TRDD3. Germline lookup yields CDR1 GEAIGNYY and CDR2 EKD. This CDR3 has 22 amino acids. DNA for the CDR3: TGTGCCTGTGACACTTCATATGTACTGGGGGGCCTCTCCACCTGGGACGCCCGACAGATGTTTTTC. This codes for CACDTSYVLGGLSTWDARQMFF.

This clone was detected only a few times. TCRdb's listed protein matches a much larger clone and diverges from this DNA's translation at residue 18, likely through a read error; the protein shown comes from the DNA. The CDR3 DNA is TGTGCCTGTGACACCGGGGGTACTGGGGGATACGCGTTACCCGATAAACTCACCTTT. This gives the protein CACDTGGTGGYALPDKLTF. The chain recombines TRDV2 with TRDJ1, with 13 bases matching TRDD3. CDR1 is GEAIGNYY and CDR2 is EKD in the germline V gene. The CDR3 totals 19 residues.

A note on this clone: Translating this DNA gives a protein that differs at residue 3 from the TCRdb one, which belongs to a much larger clone; a read error is likely, and the protein shown is this translation. DNA of the CDR3: TGTGCCTCTGAGCCGACCTGGGGGATTAAGGCCACTTCGCGGGCTTCCGATAAACTCATCTTT. It translates to CASEPTWGIKATSRASDKLIF. V and J are TRDV3 and TRDJ1, with TRDD3 identical over 9 bases. Germline CDR1 is TVYSNPD and CDR2 is GDNSRS (reference sequence). CDR3 length equals 21 residues. V trimming: 4 bases; J trimming: 3 bases; junction bases outside the gene matches: 30. Full variable domain (rest looked up from reference TRDV3 and TRDJ1): CDKVTQSSPDQTVASGSEVVLLCTYDTVYSNPDLFWYRIRPDYSFQFVFYGDNSRSEGADFTQGRFSVKHILTQKAFHLVISPVRTEDSATYYCASEPTWGIKATSRASDKLIFGKGTRVTVEP.

This clone came up a few times. A far larger clone is a single base away, which makes a read error likely. The chain is built from TRDV1 and TRDJ1; D is ambiguous. The J gene was not available in TCRdb and was assigned here by matching the DNA to germline segments. This CDR3 is built from 15 residues. The germline gives CDR1 TSWWSYY, CDR2 QGS. Trimming took 3 bases from V and 1 from J, leaving 12 bases between them. As DNA, the CDR3 is TGTGCTCTTGGGGACCAGGGGCCCAGCACCGATAAACTCATCTTT. It encodes CALGDQGPSTDKLIF.

Regarding this clone: This likely traces to a read error, being one base from a far larger clone. Other DNA sequences in the sample encode the same CDR3. V gene TRDV2 combines with J gene TRDJ1; 9 nucleotides line up with TRDD3. The germline V gene has CDR1 GEAIGNYY and CDR2 EKD. The CDR3 length is 15 residues. Here the CDR3 DNA reads TGTGCCTGTGACATACTGGGGGAAGGTAGCGATAAGCTCATCTTT. It is translated as CACDILGEGSDKLIF.

This clone was seen only a few times. A read error likely explains this, since a far larger clone differs by one base. Other nucleotide sequences from this sample produce the same CDR3. The chain joins TRDV2 to TRDJ3, with 8 bases aligning to TRDD3. As TCRdb names no J gene, one was assigned here on the basis of a DNA match to germline. Germline V gene sequence: CDR1 GEAIGNYY, CDR2 EKD. CDR3 length: 18 residues. CDR3 sequence reads: CACDHWGLSSWDTRQMFF. The CDR3 DNA sequence: TGCGCCTGTGATCACTGGGGGCTTAGCTCCTGGGACACCCGACAGATGTTTTTC.

This clone was observed a handful of times. This sequence is one base from a far larger clone and is likely a read error. Other DNA sequences in the sample encode the same CDR3. The J gene has no call, while the V gene is TRDV2; TRDD3 is the table's D call, not checked against the DNA. CDR3 size: 15 residues. In germline, CDR1 is GEAIGNYY, CDR2 EKD. CDR3: CACDSLLGDTRQMFF. Written as DNA, the CDR3 is TGTGCCTGTGACTCCTTACTGGGGGACACCCGACAAATGTTTTTC.